Shown below are 28 T cell receptor beta chains from a single sample sequenced in a study of OX40 agonist ivuxolimab in advanced cancers. Method: immunoSEQ multiplex PCR; TCRdb's copy keeps in-frame clones and lacks some. The sample records under 90,000 clones, 84% being singletons. Sequenced material: CD4+ or CD8+ T cells sorted from blood, taken in a trial of the OX40 agonist ivuxolimab. These receptors all come from an adult with an advanced solid tumor such as melanoma, head and neck, liver or kidney cancer.

The chain joins TRBV5-6 to TRBJ2-1; tentative D call: TRBD2 (7 bases). The CDR3 totals 13 residues. Germline lookup yields CDR1 SGHDT and CDR2 YYEEEE. Trimming pared 9 bases from V and 4 bases from J, leaving 14 bases between. CDR3 sequence (DNA): TGTGCCACCACCGGGGGGCTATACAATGAGCAGTTCTTC. It is translated as CATTGGLYNEQFF.

In this sample, this clone turned up a few times. V is TRBV19 and J is TRBJ2-3, with 15 bases that match TRBD2. CDR1 LNHDA and CDR2 SQIVND come from the germline V gene (reference sequence). The CDR3 sequence is 15 residues long. The trim removed 6 bases at V and 5 bases at J, leaving 3 bases unmatched. CDR3 in amino acids: CASRGTSGRIDTQYF. CDR3 DNA: TGTGCCAGTAGGGGGACTAGCGGGAGGATAGATACGCAGTATTTT.

This clone was counted a few times. The V call is TRBV5-6, the J call TRBJ1-5, with D possibly being TRBD1 (5 bases). Per the germline V gene, CDR1 is SGHDT and CDR2 is YYEEEE. V was clipped by 0 bases and J by 6 bases, with 7 bases between them. The CDR3 is made up of 13 amino acids. Here the CDR3 reads CASSLGRGQPQHF. CDR3 coding DNA: TGTGCCAGCAGCTTGGGTAGGGGTCAGCCCCAGCATTTT.

The chain recombines TRBV7-6 with TRBJ2-3; 9 bases are shared with TRBD2. Germline-derived CDR1 and CDR2 are SGHVS and FNYEAQ. The CDR3 sequence is 16 residues long. The V and J ends lost 1 base and 4 bases, in that order; junction bases with no gene match: 6. For the CDR3, the DNA is TGTGCCAGCAGCTTAGGGTCTAGCGGGGAACCAGATACGCAGTATTTT. Protein sequence: CASSLGSSGEPDTQYF.

The chain joins TRBV7-2 to TRBJ1-4; D ambiguous. Looked up from germline, CDR1 is SGHTA and CDR2 is FQGNSA. The CDR3 extends over 15 amino acids. The V gene lost 1 base and the J gene lost 3 bases, with 9 bases spanning the gap. The CDR3 sequence: CASSLGGRANEKLFF. CDR3 nucleotide sequence: TGTGCCAGCAGCTTAGGTGGGCGTGCTAATGAAAAACTGTTTTTT.

The rearrangement joins TRBV6-5 to TRBJ2-1, with D possibly being TRBD1 or TRBD2 (6 bases each). CDR1 and CDR2 (germline): MNHEY, SVGAGI. The length of the CDR3 is 14 residues. Trimming stripped 3 bases from V and 7 bases from J, with 13 bases between. The CDR3: CASSYSGGRNEQFF. The CDR3 DNA follows: TGTGCCAGCAGTTATTCTGGGGGGCGAAATGAGCAGTTCTTC.

The chain couples TRBV19 to TRBJ2-2; tentatively, D is TRBD2 (6 bases). Germline V gives CDR1 LNHDA, CDR2 SQIVND (reference sequence). The CDR3 spans 13 residues. V dropped 7 bases and J dropped 4 bases, with 10 bases sitting between them. The CDR3 nucleotides are TGTGCCAGTACGGGACTTAGCACCGGGGAGCTGTTTTTT. Translated: CASTGLSTGELFF.

The chain combines TRBV6-1 with TRBJ2-7; 11 bases are a match to TRBD1. Losses at the gene ends were 7 bases for V and 3 bases for J; bases not matched to a gene: 5. Germline CDR1 MNHNS, CDR2 SASEGT. The CDR3 runs to 14 residues. In nucleotides, the CDR3 is TGTGCCAGCATGCGGACAGGGGGCTTCTACGAGCAGTACTTC. Translating gives CASMRTGGFYEQYF.

The genes are TRBV13 and TRBJ2-1; tentative D call: TRBD2 (5 bases). V lost 5 bases and J lost 10, with 9 bases in between. The length of the CDR3 is 11 residues. Germline loops: CDR1 PRHDT, CDR2 FYEKMQ (reference sequence). CDR3 sequence (DNA): TGTGCCAGCAGCCGCGGGTGGGAGCAGTTCTTC. Protein sequence: CASSRGWEQFF.

The genes are TRBV11-3 and TRBJ1-1; D is ambiguous. V dropped 5 bases and J dropped 3 bases, with 10 bases sitting between them. Per germline, CDR1 SGHNT and CDR2 YENEEA. CDR3 size: 13 residues. The CDR3 DNA reads TGTGCCAGCAGCACCGCCCAGGACACTGAAGCTTTCTTT. Protein sequence: CASSTAQDTEAFF.

V usage is TRBV5-1 and J usage is TRBJ1-2, with D unresolved. The CDR3 loop spans 15 amino acids. Germline V gives CDR1 SGHRS, CDR2 YFSETQ. Trimming removed 5 bases from V and 1 base from J, with 15 bases in between. CDR3 protein: CASRPGHRVNYGYTF. CDR3 DNA sequence: TGCGCCAGCAGACCGGGCCATAGGGTTAACTATGGCTACACCTTC. Looking up the rest from reference TRBV5-1 and TRBJ1-2 gives the full variable domain: KAGVTQTPRYLIKTRGQQVTLSCSPISGHRSVSWYQQTPGQGLQFLFEYFSETQRNKGNFPGRFSGRQFSNSRSEMNVSTLELGDSALYLCASRPGHRVNYGYTFGSGTRLTVV.

V and J are TRBV11-2 and TRBJ2-2; 11 nucleotides align to TRBD1. The V and J ends lost 4 bases and 4 bases, in that order; junction bases with no gene match: 2. From germline, CDR1 is SGHAT and CDR2 FQNNGV. This CDR3 spans 15 amino acids. This CDR3 is CASSSGTGGTGELFF. The DNA of the CDR3 is TGTGCCAGCAGCTCCGGGACAGGGGGCACCGGGGAGCTGTTTTTT.

The gene calls are TRBV5-4 and TRBJ2-7; 8 nucleotides agree with TRBD2. This CDR3 region has 15 residues. CDR1 SGHNT and CDR2 YYREEE come from the germline V gene (reference sequence). The J segment lost 4 bases and the V segment lost 0 bases, leaving 6 bases of the junction unmatched. The CDR3 bases are TGTGCCAGCAGCTTGGAGAGCGGGAGCGCGTACGAGCAGTACTTC. It yields the protein CASSLESGSAYEQYF.

The V gene is TRBV7-2, the J gene TRBJ1-2; tentative D call: TRBD1 (6 bases). The V gene lost 2 bases and the J gene lost 4 bases, with 14 bases spanning the gap. Looked up from germline, CDR1 is SGHTA and CDR2 is FQGNSA. The CDR3 sequence is 15 residues long. Here the CDR3 reads CASSLPPTGTYGYTF. Here the CDR3 DNA reads TGTGCCAGCAGCTTACCCCCAACAGGGACCTATGGCTACACCTTC.

J is TRBJ2-7 and V is TRBV30, with D perhaps TRBD1 or TRBD2 (5 bases each). The V end lost 5 bases, the J end lost 5 bases, and 19 bases lay between the germline ends. CDR3 length equals 14 residues. The germline V gene encodes CDR1 GTSNPN and CDR2 SVGIG (reference sequence). CDR3 nucleotide sequence: TGTGCCTGGGTACCGGGGCCTAGTTCCCACGAGCAGTACTTC. This gives the protein CAWVPGPSSHEQYF.

This chain links TRBV7-7 with TRBJ1-2; unclear D gene. Trimming took off 2 bases at V and 6 bases at J, with 13 bases between the two ends. Germline values: CDR1 SSHAT, CDR2 FNYEAQ (reference sequence). The CDR3 has 14 amino acids. The CDR3 DNA follows: TGTGCCAGCAGCTTATGGGTGGGCAGAAATGGCTACACCTTC. Protein sequence: CASSLWVGRNGYTF.

V usage is TRBV7-2 and J usage is TRBJ1-1; weak D call: TRBD1 (5 bases). Germline CDR1 SGHTA, CDR2 FQGNSA. The V end lost 1 base, the J end lost 4 bases, and 13 bases lay between the germline ends. CDR3 length: 15 amino acids. The CDR3 spells CASSLEGPVGTEAFF. The CDR3 nucleotides read TGTGCCAGCAGCTTAGAGGGACCGGTAGGCACTGAAGCTTTCTTT.

This clone was seen a few times. The V call is TRBV18, the J call TRBJ1-1; TRBD1 is a possible D gene (6 bases). This CDR3 spans 13 amino acids. V was cut by 5 bases and J by 5 bases, with 12 bases left in between. Germline V gives CDR1 KGHSH, CDR2 LQKENI. The CDR3, as DNA: TGTGCCAGCTCATCGGGACAAAGGACTGAAGCTTTCTTT. It specifies CASSSGQRTEAFF.

The CDR3 nucleotides are TGTGCCAGCAGCTTAGCCTCACCGGGACGGACTGAGCAGTTCTTC. As protein: CASSLASPGRTEQFF. This sequence joins TRBV11-2 and TRBJ2-1; D is tentatively TRBD1 or TRBD2 (5 bases each). The ends were cut back, 1 base at V and 9 bases at J, with 16 bases in the middle. This CDR3 spans 15 amino acids. Looked up from germline, CDR1 is SGHAT and CDR2 is FQNNGV.

The genes are TRBV6-5 and TRBJ1-6; TRBD1 agrees at 7 bases. Germline lookup yields CDR1 MNHEY and CDR2 SVGAGI. This CDR3 has 13 residues. The J segment lost 8 bases and the V segment lost 8 bases, leaving 6 bases of the junction unmatched. CDR3 DNA sequence: TGTGCCAGCGCAGGGACAGTTGATTCACCCCTCCACTTT. Residues: CASAGTVDSPLHF.

This chain uses TRBV28 with TRBJ1-1; 8 bases match TRBD1. The junction had 8 bases not matched to a gene; V was cut back by 6 bases and J by 11 bases. Germline V gene sequence: CDR1 MDHEN, CDR2 SYDVKM. CDR3 length equals 12 residues. CDR3 nucleotides: TGTGCCAGCAGGTCCCAGGGGGCGCGGGCTTTCTTT. Translation gives CASRSQGARAFF.

The genes are TRBV6-4 and TRBJ2-2, with 7 positions matching TRBD2. The germline gives CDR1 MRHNA, CDR2 SNTAGT. J was trimmed by 4 bases and V by 6 bases; bases with no gene match: 5. CDR3 length: 14 amino acids. CDR3 sequence: CASSSGTTTGELFF. In DNA form, the CDR3 reads TGTGCCAGCAGCTCCGGGACTACCACCGGGGAGCTGTTTTTT.

A word on this clone: The CDR3 carries no conserved terminal phenylalanine or tryptophan, so it likely arises from a read error. The DNA is omitted, as the CDR3 cannot be located on it reliably, and the CDR3 follows TCRdb's listing. The CDR3 is CASTEITGGDIG. This chain uses TRBV5-6 with TRBJ2-7; the D call of TRBD1 is as the table states it, not checked on the DNA. The CDR3 spans 12 amino acids, including both terminal residues. Looked up from germline, CDR1 is SGHDT and CDR2 is YYEEEE.

The chain employs TRBV6-1 and TRBJ2-4; the match to TRBD1 covers 9 bases. The CDR3 loop spans 15 amino acids. J lost 4 bases, V lost 3 bases, and 4 bases had no gene match. The germline CDR1 and CDR2 sequences are MNHNS and SASEGT. The CDR3 coding sequence is TGTGCCAGCAGTGAGGGGGGGACAGGGAAAAACATTCAGTACTTC. Translating it yields CASSEGGTGKNIQYF.

In its sample, this clone was seen a few times. The rearrangement uses TRBV28 and TRBJ1-4, with D perhaps matching TRBD1 (5 bases). The CDR3 totals 14 residues. Trimming cost V 3 bases and J 4 bases, with 9 bases left between them. Germline V gene data show CDR1 as MDHEN and CDR2 as SYDVKM. The CDR3 reads CASSFGGGNEKLFF. The CDR3 region has the DNA TGTGCCAGCAGTTTCGGGGGGGGTAATGAAAAACTGTTTTTT.

This chain uses TRBV10-3 with TRBJ2-4, with unresolved D. CDR1 and CDR2 (germline): ENHRY, SYGVKD. The CDR3 extends over 13 amino acids. V lost 10 bases and J 0 bases, leaving 10 bases between the germline ends. CDR3 bases: TGTGCCACCGAAAGTAAAGCCAAAAACATTCAGTACTTC. It encodes CATESKAKNIQYF.

The chain joins TRBV9 to TRBJ2-7, with D hard to call. The V gene lost 6 bases and the J gene lost 6 bases, with 16 bases spanning the gap. The CDR3 loop spans 13 amino acids. Germline CDR1 and CDR2: SGDLS and YYNGEE. The CDR3 coding sequence is TGTGCCAGCACCGCAGTCCCGGGCGGCGAGCAGTACTTC. Its protein product is CASTAVPGGEQYF.

The chain combines TRBV4-1 with TRBJ2-3, with 13 bases fitting TRBD2. J gave up 4 bases and V 3 bases, and 1 base lay outside the gene matches. Looked up from germline, CDR1 is MGHRA and CDR2 is YSYEKL. The CDR3 is 15 residues long. In DNA, the CDR3 is TGCGCCAGCAGCCAGACTAGCGGGAGGCCAGATACGCAGTATTTT. This sequence encodes CASSQTSGRPDTQYF.